A single sample is the source of the 30 T cell receptor beta chains below, sequenced in a study of shared clonotypes between healthy human individuals (dated by TCRdb to between 2020 and 2021). The receptor library was made with the immunoSEQ multiplex PCR assay. As stored in TCRdb, this immuneACCESS dataset retains in-frame rearrangements with V and J assigned. A fraction of the clones does not appear; measured against another copy, unresolved V genes explain less than half of the discrepancy, and the remainder lacks a known reason. For this sample the table gives 650,000 to 750,000 clones, of which about 78% were detected only once. The ten top clones hold approximately 1.8% of the sample. Material: memory CD4+ T cells sorted from blood. The cell subset or site label, as the study defines it: CD45RA-negative fraction. The receptors stem from a woman in her twenties or thirties in good health.

V gene TRBV30 combines with J gene TRBJ2-6; D is undetermined. V lost 5 bases and J 0 bases, leaving 11 bases between the germline ends. Germline V gene sequence: CDR1 GTSNPN, CDR2 SVGIG (reference sequence). This CDR3 has 15 residues. The CDR3 is CAWGSSGSGANVLTF. The CDR3 DNA follows: TGTGCCTGGGGGTCTAGTGGCTCTGGGGCCAACGTCCTGACTTTC.

This clone was found once. This rearrangement joins TRBV6-1 to TRBJ2-7; D might be TRBD1 (6 bases). The CDR3 runs to 15 residues. V was clipped by 0 bases and J by 4 bases, with 13 bases between them. CDR1 is MNHNS and CDR2 is SASEGT in the germline V gene. The CDR3 coding sequence is TGTGCCAGCAGTGAAGCGCAGGGGTCAAGGTACGAGCAGTACTTC. It codes for CASSEAQGSRYEQYF.

V usage is TRBV5-1 and J usage is TRBJ2-2; D unresolved. Trimming took off 6 bases at V and 3 bases at J, with 15 bases between the two ends. The germline V gene encodes CDR1 SGHRS and CDR2 YFSETQ. This CDR3 comprises 15 residues. CDR3 in DNA: TGCGCCAGCACCTCCGCCGGCACGGACACCGGGGAGCTGTTTTTT. Residues: CASTSAGTDTGELFF.

The chain joins TRBV19 to TRBJ2-5; D ambiguous. The CDR3 runs 13 residues. Deletions cut 5 bases from V and 4 bases from J, with 11 bases between. From germline, CDR1 is LNHDA and CDR2 SQIVND (reference sequence). The CDR3 region is CASSAIPGETQYF. In nucleotides, the CDR3 is TGTGCCAGTAGTGCAATCCCCGGAGAGACCCAGTACTTC.

The sample holds one count of this clone. The CDR3 region is CASRDRPSSGNTIYF. For the CDR3, the DNA is TGCGCCAGCAGAGACCGTCCTAGCTCTGGAAACACCATATATTTT. The chain employs TRBV5-1 and TRBJ1-3; D is undetermined. Germline V gene sequence: CDR1 SGHRS, CDR2 YFSETQ. The CDR3 totals 15 residues. V lost 5 bases to trimming and J lost 0 bases, with 12 bases between them.

J is TRBJ2-6 and V is TRBV4-2, with D perhaps matching TRBD2 (5 bases). V lost 5 bases, J lost 2 bases, and 16 bases lay in between. This CDR3 has 17 amino acids. In germline, CDR1 is LGHNA, CDR2 YNFKEQ. The CDR3 DNA reads as TGTGCCAGCAGCGGTCCGGGATACCTTCCTGGGGCCAACGTCCTGACTTTC. As protein: CASSGPGYLPGANVLTF.

Here the CDR3 DNA reads TGTGCCAGCAGCCTAAGGCCGGTAGGGGACACTGAAGCTTTCTTT. It encodes CASSLRPVGDTEAFF. The chain joins TRBV7-9 to TRBJ1-1; the D gene is possibly TRBD1 (5 bases). V was cut by 5 bases and J by 3 bases, with 16 bases left in between. The CDR3 has 15 residues. Germline CDR1 SEHNR, CDR2 FQNEAQ (reference sequence).

There are a few counts of this clone. V usage is TRBV7-8 and J usage is TRBJ2-1, with 10 bases lining up with TRBD1. CDR3 size: 12 residues. The germline V gene has CDR1 SGHVS and CDR2 FQNEAQ. V was pared by 10 bases and J by 10 bases, with 7 bases of the junction left unmatched. CDR3 region: CAIGGQGREQFF. The CDR3, as DNA: TGTGCCATCGGGGGACAGGGGCGGGAGCAGTTCTTC.

This chain connects TRBV25-1 to TRBJ2-5; 11 bases align to TRBD2. The DNA end favors TRBJ2-7, so the J call may be wrong. The germline CDR1 and CDR2 sequences are MGHDK and SYGVNS. The CDR3 extends over 17 amino acids. CDR3 nucleotides: TGTGCCAGCAGTGGGAAGAAGACTAGCGGGATTAGCTACGAGCAGTACTTC. Protein product: CASSGKKTSGISYEQYF.

The chain employs TRBV18 and TRBJ2-7; 8 bases agree with TRBD1. J was trimmed by 0 bases and V by 6 bases; bases with no gene match: 7. The CDR3 has 15 residues. The V gene's germline CDR1 is KGHSH and CDR2 LQKENI. CDR3 nucleotide sequence: TGTGCCAGCTCGCGGCAGGGGGCGAACTCCTACGAGCAGTACTTC. It codes for CASSRQGANSYEQYF. Full variable domain (missing parts from reference TRBV18 and TRBJ2-7): NAGVMQNPRHLVRRRGQEARLRCSPMKGHSHVYWYRQLPEEGLKFMVYLQKENIIDESGMPKERFSAEFPKEGPSILRIQQVVRGDSAAYFCASSRQGANSYEQYFGPGTRLTVT.

The chain has TRBV27 and TRBJ2-2; 7 bases line up with TRBD1. The CDR3 consists of 15 residues. Germline-derived CDR1 and CDR2 are MNHEY and SMNVEV (reference sequence). With V trimmed by 3 bases and J by 7 bases, 8 bases remained unmatched. CDR3 loop: CASSFIAGGGGELFF. The CDR3 DNA reads as TGTGCCAGCAGTTTTATTGCAGGGGGTGGCGGGGAGCTGTTTTTT.

The chain joins TRBV14 to TRBJ2-1; D may be TRBD2 (6 bases). CDR1 and CDR2 from the germline V gene are SGHDN and FVKESK. The V end lost 1 base, the J end lost 7 bases, and 23 bases lay between the germline ends. The CDR3 has 18 amino acids. CDR3 DNA sequence: TGTGCCAGCAGCCAAGTGGGACTTTTCTCCCGTCTTCGAAATGAGCAGTTCTTC. Its protein product is CASSQVGLFSRLRNEQFF.

The genes are TRBV5-1 and TRBJ1-2; perhaps TRBD1 as D (5 bases). CDR3 size: 13 residues. V lost 4 bases and J lost 4, with 11 bases in between. Germline CDR1 and CDR2: SGHRS and YFSETQ. The CDR3 DNA follows: TGCGCCAGCAGCCCACAGGTTCCCTATGGCTACACCTTC. Its translation: CASSPQVPYGYTF. Using reference TRBV5-1 and TRBJ1-2 for the parts outside the CDR3, the full variable domain is KAGVTQTPRYLIKTRGQQVTLSCSPISGHRSVSWYQQTPGQGLQFLFEYFSETQRNKGNFPGRFSGRQFSNSRSEMNVSTLELGDSALYLCASSPQVPYGYTFGSGTRLTVV.

The chain has TRBV18 and TRBJ2-3; 8 bases are a match to TRBD1. Germline V lookup: CDR1 KGHSH, CDR2 LQKENI. CDR3 length: 18 amino acids. Trimming at V came to 1 base and at J to 0 bases, leaving 9 bases not matched to a gene. The CDR3, as DNA: TGTGCCAGCTCACCACGGGGGACAGGCGGGGCCAGCACAGATACGCAGTATTTT. This encodes CASSPRGTGGASTDTQYF.

V gene TRBV5-4 combines with J gene TRBJ2-7, with D tentatively TRBD2 (6 bases). Trimming removed 4 bases at V and 6 bases at J, with 14 bases between. The CDR3 consists of 13 residues. The V gene's germline CDR1 is SGHNT and CDR2 YYREEE (reference sequence). The CDR3 coding sequence is TGTGCCAGCAGCAAGGAGGGACTCCGCGAGCAGTACTTC. It translates to CASSKEGLREQYF.

This chain links TRBV2 with TRBJ2-2; the D gene is possibly TRBD1 (6 bases). Deletions cut 4 bases from V and 6 bases from J, with 9 bases between. Germline V CDR1 and CDR2: SNHLY, FYNNEI. The length of the CDR3 is 13 residues. CDR3 loop: CASSVEGAGELFF. The CDR3 DNA is TGTGCCAGCAGTGTAGAGGGGGCCGGGGAGCTGTTTTTT.

Ten or more counts support this clone. Other nucleotide sequences in the sample specify the same CDR3. The gene calls are TRBV4-1 and TRBJ1-5; D is unclear. CDR1 MGHRA and CDR2 YSYEKL come from the germline V gene. The CDR3 spans 14 residues. V lost 0 bases, J lost 1 base, and 4 bases lay in between. CDR3 in amino acids: CASSQDESNQPQHF. The CDR3 bases are TGCGCCAGCAGCCAAGACGAAAGCAATCAGCCCCAGCATTTT.

V usage is TRBV6-1 and J usage is TRBJ2-3; 11 nucleotides agree with TRBD2. Trimming took 7 bases from V and 4 from J; bases not matched to a gene: 19. CDR3 size: 19 residues. Germline V gene data show CDR1 as MNHNS and CDR2 as SASEGT. The CDR3 nucleotides are TGTGCCAGCATTGATTTTGTCGGGGTTTGGACTAGCGGGCCAGATACGCAGTATTTT. Translating gives CASIDFVGVWTSGPDTQYF.

The rearrangement joins TRBV14 to TRBJ2-3; D is unresolved. The CDR3 covers 14 residues. Germline V gives CDR1 SGHDN, CDR2 FVKESK. V lost 0 bases and J lost 4, with 8 bases in between. The CDR3 region has the DNA TGTGCCAGCAGCCAAGAGCAACACGCAGATACGCAGTATTTT. This translates into CASSQEQHADTQYF.

The V gene is TRBV5-1, the J gene TRBJ1-3; weak D call: TRBD1 (6 bases). The CDR3 totals 15 residues. Per the germline V gene, CDR1 is SGHRS and CDR2 is YFSETQ. The V and J ends lost 5 bases and 2 bases respectively, with 14 bases between them. CDR3 in DNA: TGCGCCAGCAGTTTAGGCGGGGGGCCTGGAAACACCATATATTTT. The encoded protein is CASSLGGGPGNTIYF.

V usage is TRBV6-4 and J usage is TRBJ2-2, with D uncertain. This CDR3 contains 13 residues. Looked up from germline, CDR1 is MRHNA and CDR2 is SNTAGT. V lost 4 bases to trimming and J lost 1 base, with 4 bases between them. The CDR3 nucleotides read TGTGCCAGCAGTGCCGTGAACACCGGGGAGCTGTTTTTT. Translating gives CASSAVNTGELFF.

This chain connects TRBV27 to TRBJ2-6; tentatively, D is TRBD2 (6 bases). From germline, CDR1 is MNHEY and CDR2 SMNVEV (reference sequence). V lost 0 bases and J lost 1, with 28 bases in between. The CDR3 spans 23 residues. The CDR3 bases are TGTGCCAGCAGTTTATCGAGTAGAGGAGGGTTGCTCAAGTTTCGGTCTGGGGCCAACGTCCTGACTTTC. Residues: CASSLSSRGGLLKFRSGANVLTF. Supplemented by reference TRBV27 and TRBJ2-6, the full variable domain reads EAQVTQNPRYLITVTGKKLTVTCSQNMNHEYMSWYRQDPGLGLRQIYYSMNVEVTDKGDVPEGYKVSRKEKRNFPLILESPSPNQTSLYFCASSLSSRGGLLKFRSGANVLTFGAGSRLTVL.

The chain employs TRBV2 and TRBJ2-7; 7 bases match TRBD1. CDR3 size: 15 residues. Germline lookup yields CDR1 SNHLY and CDR2 FYNNEI. J lost 2 bases, V lost 6 bases, and 10 bases had no gene match. The CDR3, as DNA: TGTGCCAGCAGAGCCAACCGGGACAGAACCTACGAGCAGTACTTC. Its translation: CASRANRDRTYEQYF.

The chain is built from TRBV18 and TRBJ1-5; D is unclear. Per the germline V gene, CDR1 is KGHSH and CDR2 is LQKENI. This CDR3 has 14 residues. Trimming removed 6 bases at V and 0 bases at J, with 9 bases between. CDR3 sequence reads: CASSPRFSNQPQHF. The DNA for the CDR3 is TGTGCCAGCTCCCCCCGTTTTAGCAATCAGCCCCAGCATTTT.

The CDR3 DNA is TGTGCCAGCAGATCACCGGGGAGGACTGAAGCTTTCTTT. Translating it yields CASRSPGRTEAFF. The gene calls are TRBV28 and TRBJ1-1; D is unclear. CDR3 length equals 13 residues. Trimming stripped 6 bases from V and 5 bases from J, with 13 bases between. CDR1 and CDR2 (germline): MDHEN, SYDVKM.

The chain carries TRBV28 and TRBJ2-5; maybe TRBD1 (6 bases). CDR3 length: 13 amino acids. V lost 6 bases, J lost 6 bases, and 14 bases lay in between. In germline, CDR1 is MDHEN, CDR2 SYDVKM. CDR3 region: CASSLSTGKTQYF. The CDR3 region has the DNA TGTGCCAGCAGCCTCTCCACAGGGAAGACCCAGTACTTC.

The chain uses TRBV6-5 and TRBJ1-3; 8 positions match TRBD1. The J segment lost 4 bases and the V segment lost 5 bases, leaving 4 bases of the junction unmatched. The V gene's germline CDR1 is MNHEY and CDR2 SVGAGI. This CDR3 is built from 14 residues. This CDR3 is CASSVQGVGNTIYF. CDR3 DNA: TGTGCCAGCAGTGTACAGGGGGTCGGAAACACCATATATTTT.

This chain connects TRBV28 to TRBJ1-5; possibly TRBD1 for D (6 bases). Trimming took 10 bases from V and 2 from J, leaving 18 bases between them. Germline CDR1 and CDR2: MDHEN and SYDVKM. CDR3 length: 15 amino acids. CDR3 residues: CATNPLTGGNQPQHF. CDR3 DNA: TGTGCCACCAATCCCCTGACAGGCGGCAATCAGCCCCAGCATTTT.

V is TRBV7-3 and J is TRBJ2-1; 9 bases align to TRBD2. This CDR3 is built from 15 residues. J gave up 9 bases and V 5 bases, and 11 bases lay outside the gene matches. Germline V gives CDR1 SGHTA, CDR2 FQGTGA. CDR3 nucleotides: TGTGCCAGCAGCCCGAAGGCGGGAGGGCCAGCTGAGCAGTTCTTC. Amino acid sequence: CASSPKAGGPAEQFF.

For this clone: Other DNA sequences in this specimen translate into the identical CDR3. The CDR3 sequence is CASSLGTSVGIQYF. The CDR3 DNA reads TGTGCCAGCAGCTTAGGAACTAGCGTTGGCATTCAGTACTTC. This chain links TRBV11-3 with TRBJ2-4, with 7 bases matching TRBD2. The CDR3 has 14 amino acids. CDR1 is SGHNT and CDR2 is YENEEA in the germline V gene. The J segment lost 9 bases and the V segment lost 1 base, leaving 6 bases of the junction unmatched.